Shown below are 16 T cell receptor beta chains from a single sample sequenced in a study of blood T cells in healthy people across ages. The use of a sample-barcoded 5' primer and a J-beta primer mix characterized a second PCR of roughly 7 to 12 cycles. TCRdb used MiXCR to reprocess the 5' RACE reads, holding one entry per CDR3 protein. The table includes about 1 million distinct CDR3 sequences, 40% to 45% detected once. The specimen was blood. These receptors originate from a woman aged 60-75 years in good health.

This clonotype has just a few counts. The chain recombines TRBV10-3 with TRBJ1-6; D is ambiguous. The CDR3 covers 14 residues. Germline V CDR1 and CDR2: ENHRY, SYGVKD. Trimming shortened V by 2 bases and J by 5 bases, and 7 bases separated the two germline ends. Written as DNA, the CDR3 is TGTGCCATCAGTGAGGGACGGGATAATTCACCCCTCCACTTT. It encodes CAISEGRDNSPLHF.

DNA of the CDR3: TGTGCCAGCAGCTCACCCAGACTATCGGGATCCACAGATACGCAGTATTTT. It translates to CASSSPRLSGSTDTQYF. The chain has TRBV13 and TRBJ2-3; perhaps TRBD2 as D (5 bases). The germline V and J ends were trimmed by 4 bases and 2 bases, with 19 bases remaining between them. The CDR3 loop spans 17 amino acids. Germline-derived CDR1 and CDR2 are PRHDT and FYEKMQ (reference sequence).

In its sample, this clonotype was seen many times. The rearrangement uses TRBV7-2 and TRBJ2-7; TRBD1 aligns across 7 bases. The germline V gene encodes CDR1 SGHTA and CDR2 FQGNSA. The CDR3 totals 14 residues. V was clipped by 5 bases and J by 7 bases; unmatched bases: 11. Here the CDR3 reads CASSARTGSREQYF. For the CDR3, the DNA is TGTGCCAGCAGCGCCCGGACAGGTTCTCGGGAGCAGTACTTC.

This clonotype was counted at least ten times. The chain couples TRBV20-1 to TRBJ2-7; no clear D. The V end lost 3 bases, the J end lost 0 bases, and 12 bases lay between the germline ends. The CDR3 spans 14 residues. From germline, CDR1 is DFQATT and CDR2 SNEGSKA (reference sequence). CDR3 loop: CSARTKWSSYEQYF. CDR3 nucleotides: TGCAGTGCTAGGACCAAGTGGAGCTCCTACGAGCAGTACTTC.

This clonotype was seen a handful of times. The V gene is TRBV10-3, the J gene TRBJ2-5; unclear D gene. This CDR3 spans 14 amino acids. The ends were cut back, 3 bases at V and 1 base at J, with 9 bases in the middle. The germline V gene has CDR1 ENHRY and CDR2 SYGVKD. The CDR3 is CAISEGWSQETQYF. The CDR3 DNA follows: TGTGCCATCAGTGAAGGTTGGAGCCAAGAGACCCAGTACTTC.

The chain combines TRBV9 with TRBJ1-6, with 9 bases lining up with TRBD1. Germline values: CDR1 SGDLS, CDR2 YYNGEE. V was pared by 2 bases and J by 10 bases, with 4 bases of the junction left unmatched. CDR3 size: 14 residues. In DNA form, the CDR3 reads TGTGCCAGCAGCGTGGGGGACAGGGACTCACCCCTCCACTTT. Protein sequence: CASSVGDRDSPLHF.

V and J are TRBV7-9 and TRBJ2-3; 14 nucleotides agree with TRBD2. Germline loops: CDR1 SEHNR, CDR2 FQNEAQ (reference sequence). V shed 5 bases, J shed 5 bases, and the junction held 6 bases outside the gene matches. This CDR3 is built from 16 residues. In nucleotides, the CDR3 is TGTGCCAGCAGCCCGGGGACTAGCGGGAGTGGAGATACGCAGTATTTT. The encoded protein is CASSPGTSGSGDTQYF.

The chain links TRBV6-5 to TRBJ1-4; possible D gene TRBD1, 5 bases. In germline, CDR1 is MNHEY, CDR2 SVGAGI. This CDR3 has 14 amino acids. V was shortened by 6 bases and J by 8 bases, with 16 bases between the two germline ends. CDR3 sequence: CASRKGLGEEKLFF. The CDR3 nucleotides are TGTGCCAGCAGGAAGGGGTTGGGCGAAGAAAAACTGTTTTTT.

A few counts support this clonotype. The chain joins TRBV12-3 or TRBV12-4 to TRBJ1-5; TRBD1 is a possible D gene (5 bases). The ends were cut back, 0 bases at V and 6 bases at J, with 12 bases in the middle. This CDR3 has 15 residues. The CDR3 spells CASSLASGRGQPQHF. DNA for the CDR3: TGTGCCAGCAGTTTAGCGAGTGGGAGGGGTCAGCCCCAGCATTTT.

This sequence joins TRBV5-6 and TRBJ2-5; TRBD1 is a possible D gene (5 bases). This CDR3 spans 15 amino acids. CDR1 and CDR2 (germline): SGHDT, YYEEEE. The V and J ends lost 6 bases and 2 bases respectively, with 17 bases between them. This chain's CDR3 is CASTFYGQEQETQYF. CDR3 in DNA: TGTGCCAGCACCTTCTACGGACAAGAACAAGAGACCCAGTACTTC.

The chain links TRBV28 to TRBJ1-5, with D uncertain. Per the germline V gene, CDR1 is MDHEN and CDR2 is SYDVKM. This CDR3 has 15 amino acids. V lost 11 bases and J 5 bases, leaving 22 bases between the germline ends. Here the CDR3 DNA reads TGTGCCTCCTCCCGGCGTCCTTCCGGCGATCAGCCCCAGCATTTT. It encodes CASSRRPSGDQPQHF.

The chain recombines TRBV3-1 with TRBJ1-2; TRBD1 aligns across 9 bases. Germline lookup yields CDR1 LGHDT and CDR2 YNNKEL (reference sequence). J was trimmed by 3 bases and V by 4 bases; bases with no gene match: 9. The CDR3 spans 16 residues. The CDR3 bases are TGTGCCAGCAGCCCACTCGGGACAGGGATCTACTATGGCTACACCTTC. It translates to CASSPLGTGIYYGYTF.

The count of this clonotype is one. This chain connects TRBV3-1 to TRBJ2-3; a weak D match, TRBD2 (6 bases). Looked up from germline, CDR1 is LGHDT and CDR2 is YNNKEL (reference sequence). Trimming cost V 3 bases and J 6 bases, with 10 bases left between them. This CDR3 has 13 amino acids. The CDR3, as DNA: TGTGCCAGCAGCCATGGGACTGCGGATACGCAGTATTTT. It is translated as CASSHGTADTQYF.

This clonotype was observed a handful of times. The chain recombines TRBV21-1 with TRBJ2-7; TRBD2, the table's D call, was not compared with the DNA. TRBV21-1 is designated a pseudogene. There are 15 residues in the CDR3. The CDR3 DNA reads as TGTGCCAGCATACCGCCCGCGGGAATCCGGTACGAGCAGTACTTC. It is translated as CASIPPAGIRYEQYF.

This clonotype was picked up a small number of times. This chain connects TRBV9 to TRBJ1-2; perhaps TRBD1 as D (5 bases). The germline gives CDR1 SGDLS, CDR2 YYNGEE. Trimming left V 5 bases short and J 4 bases short, with 18 bases between. CDR3 length equals 15 residues. CDR3 nucleotides: TGTGCCAGCAGTGAAACCAGGCAGGGCGGCTATGGCTACACCTTC. Protein: CASSETRQGGYGYTF.

This sequence joins TRBV27 and TRBJ2-6, with TRBD1 matching over 8 bases. The CDR3 contains 18 residues. J was trimmed by 2 bases and V by 4 bases; bases with no gene match: 10. Germline values: CDR1 MNHEY, CDR2 SMNVEV (reference sequence). CDR3 DNA: TGTGCCAGCAGTTCCCCCTGGACAGGGTGGACTGGGGCCAACGTCCTGACTTTC. As protein: CASSSPWTGWTGANVLTF.